This T cell receptor (beta chain) was observed in a study of control samples from healthy donors and cancer patients. Germline lookup yields CDR1 LNHDA and CDR2 SQIVND (reference sequence). This CDR3 spans 15 amino acids. Trimming stripped 5 bases from V and 4 bases from J, with 17 bases between. Repertoires were generated with immunoSEQ multiplex PCR, while TCRdb's copy carries only in-frame clones and drops some. The sample lists about 180,000 clones; around 90% were seen once. The genes are TRBV19 and TRBJ1-2, with a possible D match to TRBD1 (5 bases). The TCR originated in a woman between 50 and 59 years old in good health. The sequenced sample consisted of blood. CDR3 nucleotides: TGTGCCAGTAGTCCCGGGGCGGGCGCCTCCTATGGCTACACCTTC. Protein: CASSPGAGASYGYTF.